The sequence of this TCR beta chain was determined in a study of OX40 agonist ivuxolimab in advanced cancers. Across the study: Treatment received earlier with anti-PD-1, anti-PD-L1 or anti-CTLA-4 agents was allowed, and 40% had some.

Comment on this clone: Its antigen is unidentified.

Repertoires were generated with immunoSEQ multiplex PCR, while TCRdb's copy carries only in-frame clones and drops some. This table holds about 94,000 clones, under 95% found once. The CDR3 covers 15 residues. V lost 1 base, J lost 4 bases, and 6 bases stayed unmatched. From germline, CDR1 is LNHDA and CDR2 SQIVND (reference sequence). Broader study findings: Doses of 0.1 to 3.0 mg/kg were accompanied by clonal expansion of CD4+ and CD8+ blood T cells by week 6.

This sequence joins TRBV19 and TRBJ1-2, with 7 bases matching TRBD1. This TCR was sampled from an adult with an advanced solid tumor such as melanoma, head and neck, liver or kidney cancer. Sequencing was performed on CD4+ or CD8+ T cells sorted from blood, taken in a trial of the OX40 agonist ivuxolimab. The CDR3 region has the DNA TGTGCCAGTAGTATAGCGGAGGGGGCGCGCTATGGCTACACCTTC. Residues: CASSIAEGARYGYTF.